The 23 T cell receptor beta chains given below trace back to one sample, sequenced in a study of blood T cell repertoires in COVID-19. Sequenced by immunoSEQ multiplex PCR; TCRdb stores in-frame clones only, minus some. The data contain approximately 340,000 clones, roughly 86% of them singletons. The sequencing sample was made of peripheral blood. The source is a man in his thirties or forties with COVID-19, enrolled during active disease.

The chain has TRBV9 and TRBJ1-5, with 9 nucleotides matching TRBD1. The CDR3 sequence is 16 residues long. Germline CDR1 is SGDLS and CDR2 is YYNGEE. Trimming removed 3 bases from V and 0 bases from J; junction bases left unmatched: 4. CDR3 loop: CASSAGQGNSNQPQHF. The CDR3 DNA follows: TGTGCCAGCAGCGCCGGACAGGGGAATAGCAATCAGCCCCAGCATTTT.

The table lists this clone with a few counts. The chain employs TRBV7-8 and TRBJ1-5, with 7 bases aligning to TRBD1. Germline-derived CDR1 and CDR2 are SGHVS and FQNEAQ. The V and J ends lost 4 bases and 7 bases, in that order; junction bases with no gene match: 10. CDR3 length: 15 residues. CDR3 loop: CASSSETGVGQPQHF. CDR3 nucleotide sequence: TGTGCCAGCAGCTCGGAAACAGGGGTCGGGCAGCCCCAGCATTTT. The full variable domain, completed using reference TRBV7-8 and TRBJ1-5, is GAGVSQSPRYKVAKRGQDVALRCDPISGHVSLFWYQQALGQGPEFLTYFQNEAQLDKSGLPSDRFFAERPEGSVSTLKIQRTQQEDSAVYLCASSSETGVGQPQHFGDGTRLSIL.

The V call is TRBV19, the J call TRBJ1-6; no reliable D call. Germline V gene data show CDR1 as LNHDA and CDR2 as SQIVND (reference sequence). The CDR3 extends over 12 amino acids. V gave up 1 base and J gave up 19 bases, with 14 bases separating them. The CDR3 nucleotides read TGTGCCAGTAGTATAGCGGGAGTCCCTCATCACTTT. Protein product: CASSIAGVPHHF. Together with reference TRBV19 and TRBJ1-6, the CDR3 gives the full variable domain: DGGITQSPKYLFRKEGQNVTLSCEQNLNHDAMYWYRQDPGQGLRLIYYSQIVNDFQKGDIAEGYSVSREKKESFPLTVTSAQKNPTAFYLCASSIAGVPHHFGNGTRLTVT.

CDR3 protein: CASSLGLLTSGGAYEQYF. In nucleotides, the CDR3 is TGTGCCAGCAGCCTCGGTCTTCTTACTAGCGGGGGGGCCTACGAGCAGTACTTC. This rearrangement joins TRBV5-4 to TRBJ2-7; 13 nucleotides line up with TRBD2. V lost 4 bases to trimming and J lost 2 bases; unmatched junction nucleotides: 12. The CDR3 contains 18 residues. Germline CDR1 reads SGHNT; CDR2 reads YYREEE (reference sequence).

This clone was seen many times. V is TRBV19 and J is TRBJ2-7; D gene ambiguous. V shed 7 bases and J shed 1 base, with 17 bases lying between them. Germline V lookup: CDR1 LNHDA, CDR2 SQIVND (reference sequence). This CDR3 contains 15 residues. The CDR3 sequence: CASTAVYALSYEQYF. Here the CDR3 DNA reads TGTGCCAGTACCGCCGTCTACGCGCTATCCTACGAGCAGTACTTC.

The CDR3 reads CASSSAGGSMADTQYF. DNA of the CDR3: TGCGCCAGCAGCTCCGCGGGGGGGTCCATGGCGGATACGCAGTATTTT. V usage is TRBV5-1 and J usage is TRBJ2-3, with TRBD2 matching over 9 bases. J was trimmed by 6 bases and V by 3 bases; bases with no gene match: 11. This CDR3 comprises 16 residues. Germline V CDR1 and CDR2: SGHRS, YFSETQ.

This clone was seen just once. V usage is TRBV2 and J usage is TRBJ2-7, with 8 bases fitting TRBD1. Germline V gene sequence: CDR1 SNHLY, CDR2 FYNNEI. This CDR3 has 14 amino acids. V shed 6 bases and J 7 bases; nucleotides not matched to a gene: 11. The CDR3 DNA follows: TGTGCCAGCAGGGAATCGACAGGGGTGGGAGAGCAGTACTTC. Amino acids: CASRESTGVGEQYF.

The V and J genes are TRBV10-3 and TRBJ1-3; the D gene is possibly TRBD1 (6 bases). CDR3 size: 15 residues. Germline V lookup: CDR1 ENHRY, CDR2 SYGVKD. Trimming shortened V by 2 bases and J by 3 bases, and 11 bases separated the two germline ends. CDR3 in DNA: TGTGCCATCAGTGAGGGGACAAATGGTGGAAACACCATATATTTT. Its translation: CAISEGTNGGNTIYF.

The genes are TRBV24-1 and TRBJ2-2; D ambiguous. CDR3 size: 15 residues. CDR1 KGHDR and CDR2 SFDVKD come from the germline V gene. V was clipped by 3 bases and J by 4 bases, with 11 bases between them. CDR3 DNA: TGTGCCACCAGTGATGCCGGGTTCGGCACCGGGGAGCTGTTTTTT. As protein: CATSDAGFGTGELFF.

The table lists this clone with many counts. This chain links TRBV9 with TRBJ1-6; 7 bases match TRBD1. CDR1 is SGDLS, CDR2 YYNGEE, per germline. Germline trimming cut 5 bases from V and 7 bases from J; bases unmatched to any gene: 12. CDR3 size: 16 residues. This chain's CDR3 is CASSPRDSIRNSPLHF. CDR3 nucleotides: TGTGCCAGCAGTCCCCGGGACAGCATAAGAAATTCACCCCTCCACTTT.

V usage is TRBV30 and J usage is TRBJ2-5; D is undetermined. V lost 0 bases and J lost 1, with 9 bases in between. The germline gives CDR1 GTSNPN, CDR2 SVGIG (reference sequence). The CDR3 covers 14 residues. The CDR3 DNA follows: TGTGCCTGGAGTGTGGGCCCACCCCAAGAGACCCAGTACTTC. Protein product: CAWSVGPPQETQYF.

The genes are TRBV11-2 and TRBJ1-2; tentatively, D is TRBD1 (5 bases). V lost 4 bases, J lost 6 bases, and 18 bases lay in between. The CDR3 loop spans 15 amino acids. CDR1 and CDR2 (germline): SGHAT, FQNNGV. CDR3 in amino acids: CASSSLTGDYDGYTF. CDR3 bases: TGTGCCAGCAGCTCCTTAACGGGGGACTACGATGGCTACACCTTC.

The V call is TRBV29-1, the J call TRBJ2-3; TRBD2 matches at 8 bases. V lost 0 bases to trimming and J lost 3 bases; unmatched junction nucleotides: 14. The CDR3 sequence is 18 residues long. Germline V gives CDR1 SQVTM, CDR2 ANQGSEA. CDR3 in DNA: TGCAGCGTTGAAGAGGTTCTGGGGACTAGTCTGGGTACAGATACGCAGTATTTT. Its protein is CSVEEVLGTSLGTDTQYF.

The chain uses TRBV3-1 (or the pseudogene TRBV3-2) and TRBJ2-2, with 10 bases matching TRBD2. The CDR3 totals 15 residues. With 3 bases clipped from V and 8 bases from J, the junction kept 6 bases outside the gene matches. CDR1 is LGHDT and CDR2 is YNNKEL in the germline V gene (reference sequence). The CDR3: CASSQAPGLAGELFF. The CDR3, as DNA: TGTGCCAGCAGCCAGGCCCCGGGACTAGCGGGGGAGCTGTTTTTT.

The sample holds a few counts of this clone. The CDR3 spells CAISESGLLMGNEKLFF. CDR3 coding DNA: TGTGCCATCAGTGAGTCCGGACTCCTCATGGGGAATGAAAAACTGTTTTTT. The V gene is TRBV10-3, the J gene TRBJ1-4; D is uncertain. CDR3 size: 17 residues. The V and J ends lost 0 bases and 5 bases respectively, with 16 bases between them. Germline V gives CDR1 ENHRY, CDR2 SYGVKD.

The J gene is TRBJ1-1, the V gene TRBV5-1; a weak D match, TRBD1 (5 bases). The germline gives CDR1 SGHRS, CDR2 YFSETQ. The CDR3 is 16 amino acids. V gave up 0 bases and J gave up 3 bases, with 15 bases separating them. The CDR3 is CASSLALGGGDTEAFF. The CDR3 DNA sequence: TGCGCCAGCAGCTTGGCCCTAGGCGGGGGGGACACTGAAGCTTTCTTT.

This sequence joins TRBV3-1 (or the pseudogene TRBV3-2) and TRBJ2-4; maybe TRBD1 (6 bases). The germline V gene encodes CDR1 LGHDT and CDR2 YNNKEL (reference sequence). This CDR3 spans 15 amino acids. V shed 6 bases and J shed 0 bases, with 12 bases lying between them. Here the CDR3 DNA reads TGTGCCAGCAGTCCCGACAGGATAGCCAAAAACATTCAGTACTTC. Protein: CASSPDRIAKNIQYF.

This clone was seen more than once but under ten times. The CDR3 loop is CASSYSSGQPQHF. The CDR3 DNA is TGTGCCAGCAGTTACTCGAGTGGTCAGCCCCAGCATTTT. The V gene is TRBV6-6, the J gene TRBJ1-5; D call uncertain. The CDR3 runs 13 residues. Germline CDR1 is MNHNY and CDR2 is SVGAGI (reference sequence). Between the trimmed V and J ends, which lost 0 bases and 6 bases, there was a span of 6 bases.

The chain links TRBV13 to TRBJ2-7; the D gene is possibly TRBD1 (5 bases). The CDR3 runs 13 residues. Trimming shortened V by 11 bases and J by 0 bases, and 14 bases separated the two germline ends. Per germline, CDR1 PRHDT and CDR2 FYEKMQ (reference sequence). In DNA form, the CDR3 reads TGTGCCGGACAATCGAGAGGCTCCTACGAGCAGTACTTC. Translation gives CAGQSRGSYEQYF.

This chain connects TRBV19 to TRBJ2-7; 9 bases map to TRBD1. The CDR3 spans 12 residues. V was pared by 5 bases and J by 4 bases, with 0 bases of the junction left unmatched. CDR1 is LNHDA, CDR2 SQIVND, per germline (reference sequence). The CDR3, as DNA: TGTGCCAGTAGTGGGACAGGGTACGAGCAGTACTTC. Amino acid sequence: CASSGTGYEQYF.

The chain combines TRBV7-9 with TRBJ1-2; TRBD1 matches 8 bases. Trimming cost V 5 bases and J 8 bases; bases outside gene matches: 4. The germline CDR1 and CDR2 sequences are SEHNR and FQNEAQ (reference sequence). The CDR3 is 12 residues long. This CDR3 reads CASSQDRGGYTF. The CDR3 DNA reads TGTGCCAGCAGCCAAGACAGGGGCGGCTACACCTTC.

For this clone: At the DNA level, this CDR3 is encoded by other sequences in the same sample as well. V and J are TRBV18 and TRBJ2-7; 11 bases align to TRBD1. V was clipped by 4 bases and J by 3 bases; unmatched bases: 5. The CDR3 is 15 residues long. Germline-derived CDR1 and CDR2 are KGHSH and LQKENI. The CDR3: CASSLGTGGSYEQYF. In DNA form, the CDR3 reads TGTGCCAGCTCACTGGGGACAGGGGGTAGCTACGAGCAGTACTTC.

The chain carries TRBV7-9 and TRBJ2-5; TRBD1 might be the D (5 bases). With 3 bases removed from V and 1 base from J, the gap between germline ends came to 9 bases. The germline CDR1 and CDR2 sequences are SEHNR and FQNEAQ (reference sequence). CDR3 length: 14 residues. Here the CDR3 reads CASSFQDTQETQYF. The CDR3 DNA follows: TGTGCCAGCAGCTTTCAGGACACCCAAGAGACCCAGTACTTC.